The following is a T cell receptor (beta chain) sequence with its context. As yet, its antigen is unknown. The CDR3 has 16 residues. CDR1 MDHEN and CDR2 SYDVKM come from the germline V gene. Trimming took off 4 bases at V and 0 bases at J, with 15 bases between the two ends. This sample is part of a study of cytomegalovirus exposure and HLA in healthy donors. Findings of the study overall: Reported findings show TCR beta sequences accurately forecast HLA-A and HLA-B alleles in most subjects. Later analysis identified 16,000 or so TCR beta sequences associated with HLA alleles, using a false discovery rate threshold of 0.05. In a later analysis, a genetic analysis reported fewer productive-TCR N-insertions in an Asian-associated ancestry cluster than the cohort average.

The PCR used 60 Vbeta and 13 Jbeta primers. The authors' processing: Unique TCR beta chains numbered roughly 80 million in a later analysis, with around 11 million shared. Repertoires were generated with immunoSEQ multiplex PCR, while TCRdb's copy carries only in-frame clones and drops some. V, J and clone size reflect that table, while D and trimming were determined from the DNA. The table lists 150,000 to 200,000 clones, 60% to 80% of them singletons. The TCR comes from a man between 18 and 35 years old in good health and CMV-seropositive. The chain combines TRBV28 with TRBJ1-1; D is perhaps TRBD1 (6 bases). The sample was PBMCs. Here the CDR3 DNA reads TGTGCCAGCAGTTCAACCCCGGGACAAATGAACACTGAAGCTTTCTTT. Protein sequence: CASSSTPGQMNTEAFF. The whole variable domain, filled in from reference TRBV28 and TRBJ1-1, reads DVKVTQSSRYLVKRTGEKVFLECVQDMDHENMFWYRQDPGLGLRLIYFSYDVKMKEKGDIPEGYSVSREKKERFSLILESASTNQTSMYLCASSSTPGQMNTEAFFGQGTRLTVV.